The source of this TCR beta chain is a study of vaccination effects on CD4 cells after COVID-19 (dated by TCRdb to the early 2020s). For context, the study as a whole: The ViraFEST assay stimulated PBMC with viral peptide pools and then used TCR sequencing to identify antigen-specific CD4+ T cell clonotypes by expansion. Altogether, over 9 COVID-19 convalescent patients and a few SARS-CoV-2-naive healthy vaccine recipients made up the full study. Post-vaccine samples across the study were collected a median of 72 days after the second dose, with a range of 14 to 241. The Oncomine TCR Beta short-read assay on an Illumina iSeq 100 was used to sequence cultures from other donors in the study. The study compared SARS-CoV-2 spike-specific CD4+ TCR repertoires before and after mRNA vaccination in COVID-19 convalescent patients and infection-naive vaccine recipients. Three convalescent patients were sampled early (day +14) and late (day +241, +227, +161 respectively) after vaccination. About 2.1 million PBMC per well were cultured with approximately 10 ug/ml peptides in IMDM containing approximately 4.7% human AB serum, about 10 IU/ml IL-2 and gentamicin. What the research found in general, with its limitations: Limitations of the study were the small number of convalescent patients and the absence of early post-infection timepoints. At late post-vaccination timepoints, both infection-induced and vaccine-induced clones showed marked clonal contraction, consistent with waning T cell responses. In convalescent patients, the post-vaccine spike-reactive repertoire was composed mainly of new vaccine-induced clones that were largely distinct from infection-induced clones.

Libraries came from the immunoSEQ multiplex PCR assay. DNA from the cultured and isolated CD4+ T cells underwent TCR beta CDR3 sequencing. Per the original workflow: Non-productive TCR sequences were discarded, and reads were trimmed to the CDR3 region, with only CDR3s of 7 or more amino acids retained. The MANAFEST web app was used to pick out antigen-specific clonotypes by comparing their expansion in peptide wells with that in reference cultures. For clones to be considered positive, expansion at FDR<0.05 versus reference and all other wells, an odds ratio above 5, and a frequency above 0.1% in two replicate wells were required. A clonotype was defined as cross-reactive if the clonotype was significantly expanded both in SARS-CoV-2 spike wells and in at least one common cold coronavirus spike condition. Levenshtein distance calculated with the stringdist R package was used to assess CDR3 similarity, and unrooted trees were constructed with ape in R 3.6.1. TCRdb's version of the immuneACCESS table is confined to in-frame rearrangements and falls short of the full clone set. An unresolved V gene accounts for under half of the shortfall where checked; the remainder is of unknown origin. V and J calls and clone size come straight from that table; D and trimming were deduced from the DNA. The sample records tens of thousands of clones, roughly 80% of which are singletons. The ten most abundant clones make up under 8% of the sample.

Comment on this clone: What this receptor recognizes is not known. No base quality values were provided; no much bigger clone lies one nucleotide off.

The junction shows trimming of 2 bases on V and 4 bases on J, plus 9 bases between the germline ends. Taken from the germline V gene, the CDR1 and CDR2 loops are MDHEN and SYDVKM. The cysteine opens and the phenylalanine closes a CDR3 of 13 amino acids. Only the CDR3 DNA stays, 39 bases, in frame from base 1. After approximately 11 days of culture, CD4+ T cells were isolated with the EasySep CD4+ T cell isolation kit. PCR-confirmed SARS-CoV-2 infection had occurred in convalescent patients between March and December 2020, before the Alpha, Beta and Delta variants emerged in the United States. Each participant received two doses of an mRNA SARS-CoV-2 vaccine, either BNT162b2 or mRNA-1273. On days 3 and 7, half of the culture medium was replaced with fresh IL-2-containing medium. Each peptide stimulation condition was cultured in triplicate wells unless otherwise noted. Using Ficoll-Paque Plus gradient centrifugation, PBMC were separated from whole blood and then either used fresh or cryopreserved at -140C. Genomic DNA was extracted from cultured CD4+ T cells with the QIAamp micro DNA kit.

The rearrangement joined TRBV28 to TRBJ2-7, with the D gene not clear enough to name. The TCR originated in a human donor who had a prior SARS-CoV-2 infection. The specimen comprised CD4+ T cells from PBMCs cultured without peptide, sampled after COVID-19 vaccination. The CDR3 protein is CASSLEARYEQYF. The DNA reads TGTGCCAGCAGTTTAGAGGCGAGATACGAGCAGTACTTC. The CDR3 plus the reference TRBV28 and TRBJ2-7 genes for the other parts give the full variable domain: DVKVTQSSRYLVKRTGEKVFLECVQDMDHENMFWYRQDPGLGLRLIYFSYDVKMKEKGDIPEGYSVSREKKERFSLILESASTNQTSMYLCASSLEARYEQYFGPGTRLTVT.